The T cell receptor (beta chain) under discussion was sequenced for a study of T cells in Graves' hyperthyroidism and ophthalmopathy. The CDR3 has 16 residues. Trimming took off 3 bases at V and 1 base at J, with 13 bases between the two ends. The germline V gene has CDR1 MDHEN and CDR2 SYDVKM. Ten or more counts support this clonotype. Amplified regions were TCR beta CDR3 sequences from RNA transcripts. TCR CDR3 underwent first-round RT-PCR with the HTBI primer set. TCRdb re-derived calls from the multiplex PCR reads in MiXCR, one entry per CDR3 protein. The table shows roughly 750,000 distinct CDR3 sequences, with about 15% occurring only once.

The rearrangement joins TRBV28 to TRBJ1-5, with D possibly being TRBD1 (5 bases). The sequence came from a man younger than 35 with Graves' hyperthyroidism. Sequencing was performed on blood. This CDR3 reads CASSLGPRLSNQPQHF. CDR3 nucleotide sequence: TGTGCCAGCAGTTTGGGGCCACGCCTAAGCAATCAGCCCCAGCATTTT.